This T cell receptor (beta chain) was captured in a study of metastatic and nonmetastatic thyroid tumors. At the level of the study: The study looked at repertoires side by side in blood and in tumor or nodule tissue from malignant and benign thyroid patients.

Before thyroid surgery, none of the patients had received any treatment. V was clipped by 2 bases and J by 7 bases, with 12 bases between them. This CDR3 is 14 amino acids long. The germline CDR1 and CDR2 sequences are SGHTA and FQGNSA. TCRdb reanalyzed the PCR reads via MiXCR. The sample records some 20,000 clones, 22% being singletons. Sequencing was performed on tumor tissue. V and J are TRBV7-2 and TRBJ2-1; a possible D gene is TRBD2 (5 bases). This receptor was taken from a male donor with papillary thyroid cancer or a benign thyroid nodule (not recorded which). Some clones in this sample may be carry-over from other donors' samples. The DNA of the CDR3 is TGTGCCAGCAGCTTACCTCGCCGGGGAAATGAGCAGTTCTTC. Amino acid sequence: CASSLPRRGNEQFF.